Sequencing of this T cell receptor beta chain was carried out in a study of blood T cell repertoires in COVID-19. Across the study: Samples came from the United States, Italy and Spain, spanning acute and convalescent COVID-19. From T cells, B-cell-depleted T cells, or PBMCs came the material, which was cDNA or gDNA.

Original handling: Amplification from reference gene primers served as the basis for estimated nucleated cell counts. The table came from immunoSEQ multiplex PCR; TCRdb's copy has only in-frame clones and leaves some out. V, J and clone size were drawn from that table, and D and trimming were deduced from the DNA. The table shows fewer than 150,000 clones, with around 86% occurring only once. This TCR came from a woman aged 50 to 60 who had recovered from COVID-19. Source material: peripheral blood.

DNA for the CDR3: TGTGCCAGCTCACGACCCCGGGAGACCCAGTACTTC. Translation gives CASSRPRETQYF. The chain recombines TRBV18 with TRBJ2-5; D uncertain. Trimming took off 4 bases at V and 5 bases at J, with 8 bases between the two ends. The CDR3 spans 12 residues. Germline V gene data show CDR1 as KGHSH and CDR2 as LQKENI.